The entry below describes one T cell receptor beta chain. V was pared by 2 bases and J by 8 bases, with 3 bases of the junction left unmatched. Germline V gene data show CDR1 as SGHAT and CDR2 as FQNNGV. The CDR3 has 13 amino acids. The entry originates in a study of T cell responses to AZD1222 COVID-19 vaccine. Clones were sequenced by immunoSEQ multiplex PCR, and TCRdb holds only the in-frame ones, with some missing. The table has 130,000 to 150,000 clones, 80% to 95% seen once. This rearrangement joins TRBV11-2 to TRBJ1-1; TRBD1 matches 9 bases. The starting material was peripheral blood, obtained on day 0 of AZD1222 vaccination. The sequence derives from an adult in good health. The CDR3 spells CASSLTTGGEAFF. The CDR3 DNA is TGTGCCAGCAGCTTAACGACAGGGGGAGAAGCTTTCTTT.